The sequence of this TCR beta chain was determined in a study of T-cell memory formation after mild COVID-19 listed by TCRdb under 2021. Study-wide context: TCR sequence clusters from the two donors were largely donor specific. In a couple of donors, T-cell clones that expanded and contracted after mild COVID-19 were followed by sequencing TCRalpha and TCRbeta repertoires longitudinally. The cohort comprised two young, previously healthy adult volunteers, one female and one male.

Overall study outcomes, separate from this receptor: Clones contracting from day 15 to 85 had balanced CD4/CD8 phenotypes, while a second wave expanding from day 15 to 37 was biased towards CD4+. Contracting CD4+ clones turned up mainly in the CM and EM memory subsets, whereas EMRA was where CD8+ clones were enriched. Whether the second-wave clones peaking on day 37 were SARS-CoV-2 specific was not confirmed. Some responding clones were found in pre-infection memory, which suggests that pre-existing cross-reactive memory T cells took part in the SARS-CoV-2 response. The study included only a couple of mild cases, and larger cohorts that include severe cases with pre-infection samples were judged to be necessary.

This clonotype was observed a handful of times. No antigen is known for it. Base qualities were left out, and no much larger clone turns up one base away. Ficoll-Paque density gradient centrifugation was used to isolate PBMCs. The V and J ends are trimmed by 3 bases and 1 base, leaving 10 bases between them. The CDR3 spans 14 residues, from the cysteine through the phenylalanine. Of the read, only the CDR3 DNA is kept; its 42 bases are in frame from base 1. For sequencing, an Illumina NovaSeq 6000 was employed. Using 5'RACE with constant-segment primers, TCRalpha and TCRbeta cDNA libraries were constructed, with sample barcodes and unique molecular identifiers added in the process. RNA was extracted from every sample with Trizol reagent. Library amplification was performed in two PCR steps, and a second sample barcode and Illumina TruSeq adapters were introduced in the second step. The libraries were sequenced on an Illumina NovaSeq using 2 x 150 bp paired-end reads. For the original study's pipeline: Reads were demultiplexed and collapsed into UMI-guided consensus sequences with migec v1.2.7. Using mixcr v2.1.11, UMI consensuses were aligned to TRA and TRB V and J templates and then assembled into clonotypes. Clonotypes were classified as expanded or contracted when called significant by both edgeR and NoisET, with noise models trained on biological replicates. edgeR calls used a false discovery rate-adjusted p below 0.01 and a log2 fold-change threshold of 1. As an exploratory analysis of dynamics, max-normalized trajectories of the 1000 most abundant clonotypes were examined with PCA combined with hierarchical clustering. Each responding clone was given a CD4 or CD8 phenotype based on the CD4+ and CD8+ repertoires, which had been sequenced separately. The public reads were reanalyzed by TCRdb: fastp trimming at Q25, MiXCR alignment, in-frame beta chains only. CDR3 protein sequences are deduplicated, and each keeps its most common genes and DNA. These V and J calls originate from TCRdb's pipeline instead of the authors' own analysis. Recorded for this sample are hundreds of thousands of distinct CDR3 sequences; about 22% of them occurred a single time. The leading ten clones occupy under 8.5% of the sample.

The sequence was obtained from an adult woman who had mild COVID-19 (a few samples of this study predate the infection). The sample titles of this study are shuffled in the database, so cell type and time point are left out; the donor was told from shared clones. The sequence links TRBV12-3 or TRBV12-4 to TRBJ2-7; no D gene can be assigned with confidence. The sequenced material came from PBMCs or a T cell subset sorted from them (not recorded which). The nucleotide sequence is TGTGCCAGCAGTTTTCAGACCGATTCCTACGAGCAGTACTTC. Translation gives CASSFQTDSYEQYF.